Below, 4 T cell receptor beta chains from the same sample are listed, as sequenced in a study of post-analysis software for immune sequencing data. Study results and caveats: Relative to controls, patients had about five TRBV segments at higher frequency, with TRBV5-6, TRBV5-1 and TRBV20-1 among these.

Antigens for these TCRs are unknown. The authors incorporated unique molecular identifiers into the TCR beta cDNA libraries. A single record per CDR3 protein comes from TCRdb applying MiXCR to the PCR reads. The sample has about 810,000 distinct CDR3 sequences, approximately 53% seen once. The sample taken for sequencing was blood. These receptors were obtained from a girl aged 10-17 years with multiple sclerosis.

This chain joins TRBV5-1 and TRBJ2-3; 12 positions match TRBD2. This CDR3 is 17 amino acids long. With 4 bases clipped from V and 5 bases from J, the junction kept 11 bases outside the gene matches. Germline CDR1 SGHRS, CDR2 YFSETQ. CDR3 protein: CASSQTASGGAVDTQYF. The DNA for the CDR3 is TGCGCCAGCAGCCAAACTGCTAGCGGGGGGGCTGTAGATACGCAGTATTTT.

This clonotype was counted many times. One junction end disagrees with the germline gene, perhaps due to a read error. The chain couples TRBV12-3 or TRBV12-4 to TRBJ2-6, with no clear D. The length of the CDR3 is 14 residues. In DNA, the CDR3 is TGTGCCAGCAGCTTAGGGCCTGGGGCCAACGTCCTGACTTTC. Translating it yields CASSLGPGANVLTF.

This clonotype turned up a few times. The V call is TRBV6-1, the J call TRBJ1-5, with 10 bases that match TRBD1. V was pared by 6 bases and J by 2 bases, with 10 bases of the junction left unmatched. CDR1 is MNHNS and CDR2 is SASEGT in the germline V gene. This CDR3 has 17 amino acids. The CDR3 sequence is CASSKVSGTGGNQPQHF. In DNA form, the CDR3 reads TGTGCCAGCAGCAAAGTCTCCGGGACAGGGGGCAATCAGCCCCAGCATTTT.

The chain links TRBV15 to TRBJ2-1, with 12 bases fitting TRBD2. Per germline, CDR1 LNHNV and CDR2 YYDKDF (reference sequence). The CDR3 spans 15 residues. V lost 1 base and J lost 15; bases outside the gene matches: 10. The DNA for the CDR3 is TGTGCCACCAGCAGAGGGCTAGCGGGGGGGTTAAGAGTGTTCTTC. Its protein product is CATSRGLAGGLRVFF.